The table lists the clone carrying this T cell receptor beta chain with a few counts. The antigen remains undetermined. One junction end disagrees with the germline gene, perhaps due to a read error. The data are from a study of cytomegalovirus exposure and HLA in healthy donors. Germline CDR1 LNHNV, CDR2 YYDKDF (reference sequence). The CDR3 has 15 residues. Study outcomes and limitations: For most TCR beta V segments, an earlier analysis put the productive rate at about 90% or about 30% of the time. It emerged from a later analysis that several of the most significant clusters appeared to be linked to common viral pathogens. A later analysis linked 15,000 to 20,000 TCR beta sequences to HLA alleles at 0.05 false discovery rate.

The PCR had 60 Vbeta and 13 Jbeta primers. TCRdb's table, derived via immunoSEQ multiplex PCR, lists solely in-frame clones and lacks some. The data show roughly 93,000 clones, over 65% seen once. Sequenced: PBMCs. The chain carries TRBV15 and TRBJ2-1; the match to TRBD1 covers 9 bases. The origin of this receptor is a male donor in good health and CMV-seronegative. The CDR3 region is CATLKDRGEFRGEVF. The CDR3 region has the DNA TGTGCCACCTTAAAGGACAGGGGCGAATTCCGGGGTGAGGTCTTC.